This section outlines one T cell receptor (beta chain) sequence together with its context. The antigen is unknown. These data originate in a study of PD-1 blockade in mismatch repair-deficient tumors. Study summary: Enrolled about 2012-2016, patients had progressing, pretreated mismatch repair-deficient cancers of about a dozen types. Findings and caveats of the study: Tumor-resident clones, often absent from pretreatment blood, expanded after pembrolizumab and then contracted.

V was pared by 4 bases and J by 4 bases, with 10 bases between. There are 13 residues in the CDR3. From germline, CDR1 is SGHDT and CDR2 YYEEEE. TCR sequencing covered a few patients who responded to pembrolizumab. Only in-frame clones appear in the TCRdb table, and some are missing; sequencing was by immunoSEQ multiplex PCR. The sample holds some 120,000 clones, over 65% seen once. The clonotype comes from an adult with mismatch repair-deficient cancer. Sequences were derived from peripheral blood, sampled just over 59 weeks after starting pembrolizumab. This chain joins TRBV5-6 and TRBJ2-3; no definite D call. DNA for the CDR3: TGTGCCAGCAGCCCCCCAGTAGCAGATACGCAGTATTTT. Encoded protein: CASSPPVADTQYF.